The rows below give T cell receptor beta chains drawn from one sample of a study of T cell repertoires in cytomegalovirus infection. TCRdb re-called the reads with MiXCR, one entry per CDR3 protein. The table has more than 150,000 distinct CDR3 sequences, 17% seen once. The source material was CD8+ T cells from PBMCs. The receptors were gathered from a human donor in good health (CMV status not recorded). Some clones in this sample may be carry-over from other donors' samples. CDR3s leave out the opening cysteine and the closing phenylalanine or tryptophan.

TRBV6-1	TRBJ2-1	ASSRSGTGTRSYNEQF
TRBV6-5	TRBJ2-1	ASSYSTGGGEQF
TRBV12-3/TRBV12-4	TRBJ2-4	ASSKTSDKNIQY
TRBV7-8	TRBJ1-2	ASSSTQEPTDLDGYT
TRBV29-1	TRBJ2-5	SGRVAGLQETQY
TRBV19	TRBJ1-2	ASSFTGSFYGYT
TRBV6-2/TRBV6-3	TRBJ2-4	ASSYQGTGIKAKNIQY
TRBV9	TRBJ2-2	ASSVGTSGRRNTGELF
TRBV20-1	TRBJ2-1	SATTGTGFQNEQF
TRBV7-8	TRBJ2-1	ASRRSLAGGLNEQF
TRBV9	TRBJ1-1	ASSVGDTEAF
TRBV20-1	TRBJ2-1	SARDSGGSYNEQF
TRBV7-2	TRBJ1-1	ASSYASNTEAF
TRBV20-1	TRBJ2-1	SVAVWGLVGYNEQF
TRBV7-2	TRBJ1-2	ASSLALSVGYT
TRBV5-1	TRBJ2-3	ASSPGLAGGPTDTQY
TRBV7-8	TRBJ2-1	ASRTSGREEQF
TRBV28	TRBJ2-1	ASDGTDEQF
TRBV11-2	TRBJ2-5	ASSLGVAGDPLTQY
TRBV4-2	TRBJ2-7	ASSKKGQGGVYEQY
TRBV20-1	TRBJ2-6	SAYSSIGANVLT
TRBV2	TRBJ2-7	ASKNRTGAIYEQY
TRBV28	TRBJ1-5	ASTETNQPQH
TRBV28	TRBJ2-5	ASSGGLYQETQY
TRBV7-9	TRBJ2-1	ASSFEGLAGYNEQF
TRBV19	TRBJ2-1	ASSIEASEQF
TRBV7-9	TRBJ2-1	ASSLGNRDYNEQF